The 8 T cell receptor beta chains reported below all come from one sample, sequenced in a study of T cell responses to AZD1222 COVID-19 vaccine. The assay was immunoSEQ multiplex PCR, and TCRdb's table has in-frame clones only and misses some. The data show 95,000 to 150,000 clones, with around 89% seen just once and around 3.1% held by the top ten. The material sequenced was peripheral blood, taken on day 0 of AZD1222 vaccination. Source of these receptors: an adult in good health.

The J gene is TRBJ2-3, the V gene TRBV27; D call uncertain. Germline CDR1 MNHEY, CDR2 SMNVEV (reference sequence). V lost 3 bases to trimming and J lost 4 bases, with 5 bases between them. This CDR3 spans 12 amino acids. The CDR3 DNA follows: TGTGCCAGCAGTTTCGGGCCAGATACGCAGTATTTT. As protein: CASSFGPDTQYF.

CDR3 sequence: CASSVRDSPNEKLFF. The CDR3 DNA reads as TGTGCCAGCAGTGTCCGGGACAGCCCTAATGAAAAACTGTTTTTT. This chain connects TRBV5-6 to TRBJ1-4, with 7 bases identical to TRBD1. The V gene's germline CDR1 is SGHDT and CDR2 YYEEEE. The CDR3 extends over 15 amino acids. The V and J ends lost 5 bases and 3 bases, in that order; junction bases with no gene match: 7.

This clone was recorded only once. This chain joins TRBV11-3 and TRBJ1-2; possibly TRBD1 for D (5 bases). The CDR3 has 14 amino acids. Germline V gene lookup returns CDR1 SGHNT and CDR2 YENEEA. V dropped 5 bases and J dropped 6 bases, with 16 bases sitting between them. The CDR3 is CASSVIGDADGYTF. The CDR3 coding sequence is TGTGCCAGCAGCGTCATAGGGGACGCGGATGGCTACACCTTC.

DNA of the CDR3: TGTGCCAGCAGTTTATTTGAAGGGACGGACACTTCTGGGGCCAACGTCCTGACTTTC. Translated: CASSLFEGTDTSGANVLTF. The chain links TRBV28 to TRBJ2-6; D is perhaps TRBD1 or TRBD2 (5 bases each). The CDR3 sequence is 19 residues long. CDR1 is MDHEN, CDR2 SYDVKM, per germline. With 1 base removed from V and 1 base from J, the gap between germline ends came to 17 bases. Using reference TRBV28 and TRBJ2-6 for the parts outside the CDR3, the full variable domain is DVKVTQSSRYLVKRTGEKVFLECVQDMDHENMFWYRQDPGLGLRLIYFSYDVKMKEKGDIPEGYSVSREKKERFSLILESASTNQTSMYLCASSLFEGTDTSGANVLTFGAGSRLTVL.

The gene calls are TRBV2 and TRBJ1-6; TRBD1 agrees at 8 bases. CDR1 is SNHLY, CDR2 FYNNEI, per germline. V lost 5 bases to trimming and J lost 6 bases; unmatched junction nucleotides: 6. The CDR3 is 15 residues long. The CDR3 is CASSSRTGPNSPLHF. CDR3 bases: TGTGCCAGCAGTTCACGGACAGGGCCTAATTCACCCCTCCACTTT.

The chain couples TRBV4-2 to TRBJ1-2; D not resolved. Deletions cut 1 base from V and 3 bases from J, with 12 bases between. The length of the CDR3 is 15 residues. Germline lookup yields CDR1 LGHNA and CDR2 YNFKEQ. The CDR3 here is CASSQVEGPHYGYTF. The CDR3 DNA reads TGTGCCAGCAGCCAAGTTGAAGGGCCGCACTATGGCTACACCTTC.

V usage is TRBV28 and J usage is TRBJ2-7, with 7 positions matching TRBD1. Losses at the gene ends were 6 bases for V and 2 bases for J; bases not matched to a gene: 10. The CDR3 covers 15 residues. Germline CDR1 reads MDHEN; CDR2 reads SYDVKM. The CDR3 nucleotides read TGTGCCAGCAGGACAGCCCGGACAGGTACCTACGAGCAGTACTTC. Protein sequence: CASRTARTGTYEQYF.

The rearrangement uses TRBV5-6 and TRBJ1-6; possibly TRBD1 for D (6 bases). Per the germline V gene, CDR1 is SGHDT and CDR2 is YYEEEE. The CDR3 runs 19 residues. The V end lost 1 base, the J end lost 9 bases, and 26 bases lay between the germline ends. The CDR3 sequence is CASSLLGQSGFIGISPLHF. CDR3 sequence (DNA): TGTGCCAGCAGCTTGCTTGGACAGTCGGGCTTCATCGGGATTTCACCCCTCCACTTT. The full variable domain, in which reference TRBV5-6 and TRBJ1-6 provide the parts outside the CDR3, is DAGVTQSPTHLIKTRGQQVTLRCSPKSGHDTVSWYQQALGQGPQFIFQYYEEEERQRGNFPDRFSGHQFPNYSSELNVNALLLGDSALYLCASSLLGQSGFIGISPLHFGNGTRLTVT.